This T cell receptor (beta chain) appears in the sequencing data of a study of T cell responses to AZD1222 COVID-19 vaccine. On the study more broadly: Second-dose timings of about 4 or about 12 weeks were pooled. The study's findings and limits: Spike-spanning, vaccine-associated CD4 TCRs were dominant at 160-218 and 743-854. Baseline seropositivity characterized only 5 or 6 AZD1222 recipients. Donors skewed white British and female; clonal diversity was possibly underestimated.

About this clone itself: The antigen remains unidentified.

Repertoires were generated with immunoSEQ multiplex PCR, while TCRdb's copy carries only in-frame clones and drops some. The sample has around 130,000 clones, more than 80% seen once. With 5 bases removed from V and 8 bases from J, the gap between germline ends came to 12 bases. Germline V gene sequence: CDR1 MNHEY, CDR2 SMNVEV (reference sequence). The CDR3 contains 12 residues. The sample in question was peripheral blood, obtained on day 0 of AZD1222 vaccination. The gene calls are TRBV27 and TRBJ1-2; D remains ambiguous. The receptor's source is an adult in good health. This CDR3 is CASSPLRGGYTF. The CDR3, as DNA: TGTGCCAGCAGTCCTCTTCGAGGGGGCTACACCTTC.